This T cell receptor (beta chain) was sequenced for a study of shared clonotypes between healthy human individuals. Study conclusions and caveats: Larger estimated richness was generally recorded for naive subsets relative to memory subsets. Sharing across four donors was highest in naive CD4 (around 5%) and lowest in memory CD8 (roughly 0.4%).

In the sorted-subset replicate PCRs, about 200 ng DNA, 25,000 to 30,000 T cell genomes, was used. The assay was immunoSEQ multiplex PCR, and TCRdb's table has in-frame clones only and misses some. The data contain under 2,000,000 clones, about 95% of them singletons. Terminally differentiated effector memory CD45RA+ cells were left out of the naive CD8 fraction, which was CD45RO-negative and positively selected for CCR7. Donors had no recently reported acute infections or vaccinations and were HIV-negative. Trimming left V 0 bases short and J 8 bases short, with 11 bases between. The CDR3 is made up of 14 amino acids. Germline CDR1 LNHDA, CDR2 SQIVND (reference sequence). Concerning this clone: Its antigen is as yet unknown.

This sequence was found in a young man in good health. The sequenced sample consisted of naive CD8+ T cells sorted from blood. The chain carries TRBV19 and TRBJ2-1; D not resolved. The CDR3 DNA reads TGTGCCAGTAGTATAGATCTCCGTCTCCATGAGCAGTTCTTC. Encoded protein: CASSIDLRLHEQFF.